The clone carrying this T cell receptor (beta chain) came up many times. The sample belongs to a study of low-dose radiotherapy and immunotherapy resistance in tumors. Study background: Cohort 1 got 0.5 Gy per fraction every 2 weeks, 6.5 Gy in total.

TRAV- and TRBV-specific primers primed first-strand cDNA, covering alpha and beta chains. The TCRs were subjected to amplification over approximately 20 PCR cycles employing a constant-region primer in conjunction with a V-primer adapter. In vitro transcription was used to amplify the isolated mRNA. TCRdb called the reads again in MiXCR, with one record for every CDR3 protein. This sample has more than 85,000 distinct CDR3 sequences, with 9% to 9.5% found just once. The germline gives CDR1 SGHDN, CDR2 FVKESK. Germline trimming cut 0 bases from V and 8 bases from J; bases unmatched to any gene: 8. The CDR3 totals 16 residues. The time point denotes: before trial treatment.

The TCR was taken from a male donor with prostate cancer. The sequenced sample was PBMCs, obtained before treatment. The chain has TRBV14 and TRBJ2-1, with 9 bases that match TRBD1. CDR3 in amino acids: CASSQDRGQGIDEQFF. CDR3 sequence (DNA): TGTGCCAGCAGCCAAGATCGGGGACAGGGTATCGATGAGCAGTTCTTC.